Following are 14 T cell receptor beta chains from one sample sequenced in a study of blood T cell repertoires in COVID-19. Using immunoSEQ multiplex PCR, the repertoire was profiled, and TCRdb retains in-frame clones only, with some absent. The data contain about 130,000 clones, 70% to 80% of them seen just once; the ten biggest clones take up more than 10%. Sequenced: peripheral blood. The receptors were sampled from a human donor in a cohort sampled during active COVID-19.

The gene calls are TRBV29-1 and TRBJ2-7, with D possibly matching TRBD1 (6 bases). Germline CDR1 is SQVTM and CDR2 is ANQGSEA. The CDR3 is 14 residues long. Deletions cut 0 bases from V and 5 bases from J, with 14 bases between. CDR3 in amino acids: CSVEDYTRGHEQYF. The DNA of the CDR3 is TGCAGCGTTGAAGATTATACCAGGGGACACGAGCAGTACTTC.

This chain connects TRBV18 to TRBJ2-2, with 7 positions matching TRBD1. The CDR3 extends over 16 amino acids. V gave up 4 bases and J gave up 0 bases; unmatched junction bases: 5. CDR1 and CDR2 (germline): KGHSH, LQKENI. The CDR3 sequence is CASSLIGGSNTGELFF. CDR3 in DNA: TGTGCCAGCTCACTCATAGGGGGCTCGAACACCGGGGAGCTGTTTTTT.

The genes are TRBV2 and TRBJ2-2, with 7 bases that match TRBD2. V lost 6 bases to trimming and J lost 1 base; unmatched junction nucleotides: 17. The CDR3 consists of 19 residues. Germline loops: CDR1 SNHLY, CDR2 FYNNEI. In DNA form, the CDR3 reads TGTGCCAGCAGCGTGGGTCCTGGAGCGGGGCTCGTGAACACCGGGGAGCTGTTTTTT. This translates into CASSVGPGAGLVNTGELFF.

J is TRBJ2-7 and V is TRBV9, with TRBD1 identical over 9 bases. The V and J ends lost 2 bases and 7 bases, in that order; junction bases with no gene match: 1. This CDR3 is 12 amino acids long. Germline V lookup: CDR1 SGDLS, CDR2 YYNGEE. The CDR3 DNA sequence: TGTGCCAGCAGCGTGGGGACAGGGGAGCAGTACTTC. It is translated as CASSVGTGEQYF.

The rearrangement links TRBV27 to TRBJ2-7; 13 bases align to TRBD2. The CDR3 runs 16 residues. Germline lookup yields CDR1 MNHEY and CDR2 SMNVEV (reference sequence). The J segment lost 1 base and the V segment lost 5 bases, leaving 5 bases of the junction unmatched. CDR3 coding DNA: TGTGCCAGCAGTCTCCGGACTAGCGGGGGTTCCTACGAGCAGTACTTC. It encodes CASSLRTSGGSYEQYF.

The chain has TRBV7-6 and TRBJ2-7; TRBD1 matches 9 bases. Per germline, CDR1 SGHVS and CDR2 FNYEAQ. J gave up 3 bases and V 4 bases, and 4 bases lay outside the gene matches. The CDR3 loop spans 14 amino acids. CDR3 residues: CASSSGQGSYEQYF. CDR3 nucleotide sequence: TGTGCCAGCAGCTCGGGACAGGGCAGCTACGAGCAGTACTTC. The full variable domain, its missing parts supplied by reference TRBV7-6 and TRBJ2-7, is GAGVSQSPRYKVTKRGQDVALRCDPISGHVSLYWYRQALGQGPEFLTYFNYEAQQDKSGLPNDRFSAERPEGSISTLTIQRTEQRDSAMYRCASSSGQGSYEQYFGPGTRLTVT.

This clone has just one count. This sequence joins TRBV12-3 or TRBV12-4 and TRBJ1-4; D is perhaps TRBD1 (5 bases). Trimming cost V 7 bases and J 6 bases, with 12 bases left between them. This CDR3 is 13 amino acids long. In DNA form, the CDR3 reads TGTGCCAGCACTTCGGGGGGTCATGAAAAACTGTTTTTT. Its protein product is CASTSGGHEKLFF.

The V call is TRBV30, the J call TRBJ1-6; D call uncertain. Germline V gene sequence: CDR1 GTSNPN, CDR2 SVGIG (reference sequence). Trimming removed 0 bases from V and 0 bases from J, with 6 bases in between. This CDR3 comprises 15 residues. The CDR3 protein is CAWSVESSYNSPLHF. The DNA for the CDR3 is TGTGCCTGGAGTGTAGAGAGCTCCTATAATTCACCCCTCCACTTT.

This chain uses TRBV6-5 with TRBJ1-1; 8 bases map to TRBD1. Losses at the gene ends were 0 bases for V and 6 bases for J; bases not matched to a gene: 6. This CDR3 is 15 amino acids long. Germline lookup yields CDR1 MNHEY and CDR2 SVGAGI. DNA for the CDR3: TGTGCCAGCAGTTACTCTCGACAGGGGAGGGCTGAAGCTTTCTTT. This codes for CASSYSRQGRAEAFF.

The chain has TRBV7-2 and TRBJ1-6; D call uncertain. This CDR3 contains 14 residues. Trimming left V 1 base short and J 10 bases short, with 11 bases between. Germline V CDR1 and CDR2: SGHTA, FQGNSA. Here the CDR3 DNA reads TGTGCCAGCAGCTTAGGGGCCGTAGGCTCACCCCTCCACTTT. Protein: CASSLGAVGSPLHF.

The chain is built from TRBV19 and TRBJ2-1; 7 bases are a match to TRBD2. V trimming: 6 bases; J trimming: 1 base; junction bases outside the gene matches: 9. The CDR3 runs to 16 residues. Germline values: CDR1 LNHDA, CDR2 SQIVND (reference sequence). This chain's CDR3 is CASSRLGTTSYNEQFF. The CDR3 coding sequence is TGTGCCAGTAGCCGTCTAGGGACTACGTCCTACAATGAGCAGTTCTTC.

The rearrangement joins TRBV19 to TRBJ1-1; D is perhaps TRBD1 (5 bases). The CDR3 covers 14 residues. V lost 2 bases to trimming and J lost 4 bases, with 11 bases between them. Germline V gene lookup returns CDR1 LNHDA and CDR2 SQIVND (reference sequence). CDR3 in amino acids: CASSISTRGTEAFF. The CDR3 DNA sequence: TGTGCCAGTAGTATATCGACTAGGGGCACTGAAGCTTTCTTT. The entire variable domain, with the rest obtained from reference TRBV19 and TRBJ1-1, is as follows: DGGITQSPKYLFRKEGQNVTLSCEQNLNHDAMYWYRQDPGQGLRLIYYSQIVNDFQKGDIAEGYSVSREKKESFPLTVTSAQKNPTAFYLCASSISTRGTEAFFGQGTRLTVV.

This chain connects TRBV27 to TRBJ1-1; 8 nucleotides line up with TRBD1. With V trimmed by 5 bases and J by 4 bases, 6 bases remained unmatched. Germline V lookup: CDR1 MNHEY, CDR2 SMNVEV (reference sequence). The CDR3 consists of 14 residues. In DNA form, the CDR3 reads TGTGCCAGCAGTCTAGGACAGGGCGGCACTGAAGCTTTCTTT. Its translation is CASSLGQGGTEAFF.

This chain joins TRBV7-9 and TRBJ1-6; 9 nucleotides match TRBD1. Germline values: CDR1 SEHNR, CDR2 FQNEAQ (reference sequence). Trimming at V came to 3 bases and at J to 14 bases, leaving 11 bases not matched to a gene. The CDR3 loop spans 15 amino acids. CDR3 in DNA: TGTGCCAGCAGCTTGGGGGGACAGGGAGAAGGCGCCCTCCACTTT. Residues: CASSLGGQGEGALHF.